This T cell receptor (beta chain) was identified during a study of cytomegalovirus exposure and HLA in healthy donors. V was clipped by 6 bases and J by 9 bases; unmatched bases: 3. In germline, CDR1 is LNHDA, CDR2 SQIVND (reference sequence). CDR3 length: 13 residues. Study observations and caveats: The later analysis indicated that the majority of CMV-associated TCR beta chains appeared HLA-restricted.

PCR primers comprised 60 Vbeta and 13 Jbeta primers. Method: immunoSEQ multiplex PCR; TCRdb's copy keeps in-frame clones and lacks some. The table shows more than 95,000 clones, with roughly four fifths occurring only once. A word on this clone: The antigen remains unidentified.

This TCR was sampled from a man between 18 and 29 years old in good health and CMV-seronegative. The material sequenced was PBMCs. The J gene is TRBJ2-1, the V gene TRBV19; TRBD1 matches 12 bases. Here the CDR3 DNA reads TGTGCCAGTAGCCGGGACAGGGGGCGTGAGCAGTTCTTC. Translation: CASSRDRGREQFF.